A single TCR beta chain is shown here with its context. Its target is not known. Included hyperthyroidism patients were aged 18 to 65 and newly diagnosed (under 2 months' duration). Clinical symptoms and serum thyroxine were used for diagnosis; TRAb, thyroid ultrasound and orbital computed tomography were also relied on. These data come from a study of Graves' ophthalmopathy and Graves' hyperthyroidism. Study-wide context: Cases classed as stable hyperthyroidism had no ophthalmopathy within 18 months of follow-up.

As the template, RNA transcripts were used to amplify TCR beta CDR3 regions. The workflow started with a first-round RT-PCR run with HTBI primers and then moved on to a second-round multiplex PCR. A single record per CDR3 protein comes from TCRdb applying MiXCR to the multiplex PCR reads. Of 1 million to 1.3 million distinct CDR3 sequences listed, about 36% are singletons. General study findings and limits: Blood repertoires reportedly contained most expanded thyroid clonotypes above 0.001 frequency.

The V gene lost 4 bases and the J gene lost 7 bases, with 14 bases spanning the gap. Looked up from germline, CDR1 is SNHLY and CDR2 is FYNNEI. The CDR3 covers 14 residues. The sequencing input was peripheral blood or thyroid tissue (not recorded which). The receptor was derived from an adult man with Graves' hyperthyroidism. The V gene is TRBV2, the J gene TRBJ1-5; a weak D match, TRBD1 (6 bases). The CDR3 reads CASSGMGGPQPQHF. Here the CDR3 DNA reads TGTGCCAGCAGTGGTATGGGGGGCCCACAGCCCCAGCATTTT.